Listed here is a single T cell receptor beta chain. The antigen is undetermined. The source of the sample is a study of cytomegalovirus exposure and HLA in healthy donors. Study observations and caveats: Published work reported that the classifier diagnosed cytomegalovirus status with high specificity and sensitivity.

Sequenced by immunoSEQ multiplex PCR; TCRdb stores in-frame clones only, minus some. The sample shows roughly 56,000 clones, roughly 93% of them seen only once. Germline V gene data show CDR1 as SGHVS and CDR2 as FNYEAQ. The CDR3 runs to 14 residues. J lost 6 bases, V lost 5 bases, and 6 bases had no gene match. The origin of this receptor is a young woman in good health and CMV-seropositive. The sample taken for sequencing was PBMCs. The rearrangement uses TRBV7-6 and TRBJ2-7; 11 nucleotides match TRBD1. The CDR3 reads CASSPGTGGLEQYF. The CDR3 bases are TGTGCCAGCAGCCCCGGGACAGGGGGTCTCGAGCAGTACTTC.